This entry lists 2 T cell receptor beta chains sequenced from one sample in a study of molecular identifiers for immune sequencing clone quantification. TCRdb reprocessed the PCR reads via MiXCR and lists one record per CDR3 protein. The repertoire holds about 510,000 distinct CDR3 sequences, with around 21% as singletons. Sequencing was performed on naive CD8+ T cells from blood, with Jurkat cell RNA spiked in. Sample subset: FACS-sorted CD8+CD4-CCR7+CD45RA+ naive T cells. The receptors were gathered from a human donor in good health. Some libraries in this study had Jurkat cell RNA spiked in.

Comment on this clonotype: With a much larger clone just one base away, this may be a read error. The chain is built from TRBV6-6 and TRBJ2-7; D possibly matches TRBD1 or TRBD2 (5 bases each). The CDR3 covers 14 residues. Germline lookup yields CDR1 MNHNY and CDR2 SVGAGI (reference sequence). Trimming pared 0 bases from V and 4 bases from J, leaving 10 bases between. The CDR3 coding sequence is TGTGCCAGCAGTTACTCGCCAGGGAGATACGAGCAGTACTTC. Amino acids: CASSYSPGRYEQYF.

This clonotype was counted many times. The rearrangement uses TRBV11-2 and TRBJ2-3; D uncertain. The ends were cut back, 1 base at V and 0 bases at J, with 5 bases in the middle. From germline, CDR1 is SGHAT and CDR2 FQNNGV. This CDR3 has 14 amino acids. The CDR3 sequence is CASSLVTSTDTQYF. The CDR3 nucleotides are TGTGCCAGCAGCTTAGTTACTAGCACAGATACGCAGTATTTT.